These 16 T cell receptor beta chains originate from one sample sequenced in a study of blood T cell repertoires in COVID-19. The method was immunoSEQ multiplex PCR; TCRdb's version includes in-frame clones alone and lacks a portion of them. Of 120,000 or so clones listed, approximately 83% were seen once; the top ten hold more than 20%. Sequencing used peripheral blood. These receptors all stem from an elderly woman with acute or convalescent COVID-19.

The chain recombines TRBV5-1 with TRBJ2-3; 8 bases align to TRBD2. Losses at the gene ends were 4 bases for V and 1 base for J; bases not matched to a gene: 5. The germline CDR1 and CDR2 sequences are SGHRS and YFSETQ. This CDR3 is 15 amino acids long. The CDR3 DNA sequence: TGCGCCAGCAGCACCCGAGCGGGGGGCACAGATACGCAGTATTTT. This sequence encodes CASSTRAGGTDTQYF. The full variable domain, rest sourced from reference TRBV5-1 and TRBJ2-3, is KAGVTQTPRYLIKTRGQQVTLSCSPISGHRSVSWYQQTPGQGLQFLFEYFSETQRNKGNFPGRFSGRQFSNSRSEMNVSTLELGDSALYLCASSTRAGGTDTQYFGPGTRLTVL.

The genes are TRBV29-1 and TRBJ1-1; D is possibly TRBD1 (6 bases). Germline CDR1 reads SQVTM; CDR2 reads ANQGSEA. There are 14 residues in the CDR3. Trimming left V 3 bases short and J 3 bases short, with 14 bases between. CDR3 amino acids: CSVDFGRGYTEAFF. Written as DNA, the CDR3 is TGCAGCGTTGATTTCGGCAGGGGATACACTGAAGCTTTCTTT.

This chain joins TRBV5-6 and TRBJ1-1; tentative D call: TRBD1 (6 bases). Trimming stripped 4 bases from V and 2 bases from J, with 9 bases between. The germline V gene encodes CDR1 SGHDT and CDR2 YYEEEE. The CDR3 is 13 amino acids. Here the CDR3 DNA reads TGTGCCAGCAGCCACAGGGTAAACACTGAAGCTTTCTTT. Its protein is CASSHRVNTEAFF.

The chain uses TRBV7-2 and TRBJ1-5, with D uncertain. V lost 5 bases to trimming and J lost 2 bases, with 10 bases between them. The CDR3 loop spans 14 amino acids. CDR1 and CDR2 (germline): SGHTA, FQGNSA. CDR3: CASSVQGGNQPQHF. The CDR3 bases are TGTGCCAGCAGCGTTCAAGGAGGCAATCAGCCCCAGCATTTT. The full variable domain, with the rest looked up from reference TRBV7-2 and TRBJ1-5, is GAGVSQSPSNKVTEKGKDVELRCDPISGHTALYWYRQSLGQGLEFLIYFQGNSAPDKSGLPSDRFSAERTGGSVSTLTIQRTQQEDSAVYLCASSVQGGNQPQHFGDGTRLSIL.

The chain couples TRBV5-1 to TRBJ2-3; 10 nucleotides agree with TRBD1. Trimming removed 4 bases from V and 6 bases from J; junction bases left unmatched: 5. The CDR3 consists of 14 residues. CDR1 and CDR2 from the germline V gene are SGHRS and YFSETQ. In DNA form, the CDR3 reads TGCGCCAGCAGCCCGGGACAGGGGCTTGATACGCAGTATTTT. It translates to CASSPGQGLDTQYF.

This chain connects TRBV7-3 to TRBJ2-3, with no clear D. The CDR3 loop spans 14 amino acids. Germline lookup yields CDR1 SGHTA and CDR2 FQGTGA. Trimming cost V 1 base and J 0 bases, with 5 bases left between them. CDR3 loop: CASSLRASTDTQYF. DNA for the CDR3: TGTGCCAGCAGCTTAAGGGCCAGCACAGATACGCAGTATTTT.

The chain combines TRBV27 with TRBJ1-5, with D possibly TRBD1 on 6 matching bases. Germline CDR1 MNHEY, CDR2 SMNVEV (reference sequence). The CDR3 contains 15 residues. V was cut by 6 bases and J by 0 bases, with 12 bases left in between. CDR3 loop: CASRRGTNSNQPQHF. Written as DNA, the CDR3 is TGTGCCAGCAGAAGGGGGACTAATAGCAATCAGCCCCAGCATTTT.

The rearrangement uses TRBV7-3 and TRBJ1-3; tentatively, D is TRBD1 (6 bases). This CDR3 comprises 14 residues. Germline CDR1 is SGHTA and CDR2 is FQGTGA. The germline V and J ends were trimmed by 6 bases and 13 bases, with 22 bases remaining between them. CDR3 DNA: TGTGCCAGCAGACGAACAGGGACCGAAGGAATGATATATTTT. This sequence encodes CASRRTGTEGMIYF.

This chain uses TRBV4-2 with TRBJ1-5; 10 nucleotides line up with TRBD1. The germline gives CDR1 LGHNA, CDR2 YNFKEQ. V lost 3 bases and J lost 5; bases outside the gene matches: 4. The CDR3 runs to 15 residues. The CDR3 sequence is CASSQPGQGYQPQHF. The CDR3 DNA sequence: TGTGCCAGCAGCCAGCCGGGACAGGGGTATCAGCCCCAGCATTTT.

V is TRBV11-2 and J is TRBJ1-1, with D unresolved. The V gene lost 1 base and the J gene lost 1 base, with 10 bases spanning the gap. Per the germline V gene, CDR1 is SGHAT and CDR2 is FQNNGV. This CDR3 is built from 15 residues. In DNA form, the CDR3 reads TGTGCCAGCAGCTTAGGGCAGGTTACGAACACTGAAGCTTTCTTT. Its protein is CASSLGQVTNTEAFF.

The genes are TRBV19 and TRBJ1-2; 7 bases are a match to TRBD1. Germline V gene lookup returns CDR1 LNHDA and CDR2 SQIVND (reference sequence). The ends lost 10 bases at V and 8 bases at J; junction bases unmatched: 7. This CDR3 has 11 amino acids. The CDR3: CATGQARGYTF. The CDR3 nucleotides are TGTGCCACCGGACAGGCACGAGGCTACACCTTC.

This rearrangement joins TRBV7-9 to TRBJ2-1; D might be TRBD1 (6 bases). Germline CDR1 SEHNR, CDR2 FQNEAQ (reference sequence). This CDR3 is 16 amino acids long. Trimming left V 2 bases short and J 4 bases short, with 15 bases between. CDR3 loop: CASSLMWTVTYNEQFF. CDR3 bases: TGTGCCAGCAGCTTAATGTGGACAGTTACATACAATGAGCAGTTCTTC.

The CDR3 reads CASSLWTGRGGYTF. In DNA, the CDR3 is TGTGCCAGCAGCTTATGGACAGGGAGGGGTGGCTACACCTTC. The rearrangement joins TRBV5-4 to TRBJ1-2, with 8 bases lining up with TRBD1. V dropped 2 bases and J dropped 7; count of bases not matched to a gene: 7. Germline V gene sequence: CDR1 SGHNT, CDR2 YYREEE (reference sequence). The CDR3 runs 14 residues. The variable domain in full, completed from reference TRBV5-4 and TRBJ1-2, reads ETGVTQSPTHLIKTRGQQVTLRCSSQSGHNTVSWYQQALGQGPQFIFQYYREEENGRGNFPPRFSGLQFPNYSSELNVNALELDDSALYLCASSLWTGRGGYTFGSGTRLTVV.

This clone was found once. The chain has TRBV9 and TRBJ2-7, with D hard to call. CDR1 is SGDLS and CDR2 is YYNGEE in the germline V gene. The CDR3 has 13 amino acids. V lost 4 bases, J lost 4 bases, and 12 bases lay in between. CDR3 bases: TGTGCCAGCAGCTCAAGTGGAGAATACGAGCAGTACTTC. It encodes CASSSSGEYEQYF.

The chain couples TRBV11-1 to TRBJ2-3; 7 bases map to TRBD1. V was clipped by 4 bases and J by 0 bases; unmatched bases: 4. The CDR3 has 15 residues. Germline V gene data show CDR1 as SGHAT and CDR2 as FQDESV (reference sequence). The CDR3 DNA reads TGTGCCAGCAGCTCCGGACAGGCGAGCACAGATACGCAGTATTTT. This codes for CASSSGQASTDTQYF.

The chain has TRBV29-1 and TRBJ1-1, with D unclear. V was shortened by 7 bases and J by 1 base, with 10 bases between the two germline ends. The CDR3 runs 12 residues. The V gene's germline CDR1 is SQVTM and CDR2 ANQGSEA. This chain's CDR3 is CSADLANTEAFF. Here the CDR3 DNA reads TGCAGCGCTGATTTGGCGAACACTGAAGCTTTCTTT.